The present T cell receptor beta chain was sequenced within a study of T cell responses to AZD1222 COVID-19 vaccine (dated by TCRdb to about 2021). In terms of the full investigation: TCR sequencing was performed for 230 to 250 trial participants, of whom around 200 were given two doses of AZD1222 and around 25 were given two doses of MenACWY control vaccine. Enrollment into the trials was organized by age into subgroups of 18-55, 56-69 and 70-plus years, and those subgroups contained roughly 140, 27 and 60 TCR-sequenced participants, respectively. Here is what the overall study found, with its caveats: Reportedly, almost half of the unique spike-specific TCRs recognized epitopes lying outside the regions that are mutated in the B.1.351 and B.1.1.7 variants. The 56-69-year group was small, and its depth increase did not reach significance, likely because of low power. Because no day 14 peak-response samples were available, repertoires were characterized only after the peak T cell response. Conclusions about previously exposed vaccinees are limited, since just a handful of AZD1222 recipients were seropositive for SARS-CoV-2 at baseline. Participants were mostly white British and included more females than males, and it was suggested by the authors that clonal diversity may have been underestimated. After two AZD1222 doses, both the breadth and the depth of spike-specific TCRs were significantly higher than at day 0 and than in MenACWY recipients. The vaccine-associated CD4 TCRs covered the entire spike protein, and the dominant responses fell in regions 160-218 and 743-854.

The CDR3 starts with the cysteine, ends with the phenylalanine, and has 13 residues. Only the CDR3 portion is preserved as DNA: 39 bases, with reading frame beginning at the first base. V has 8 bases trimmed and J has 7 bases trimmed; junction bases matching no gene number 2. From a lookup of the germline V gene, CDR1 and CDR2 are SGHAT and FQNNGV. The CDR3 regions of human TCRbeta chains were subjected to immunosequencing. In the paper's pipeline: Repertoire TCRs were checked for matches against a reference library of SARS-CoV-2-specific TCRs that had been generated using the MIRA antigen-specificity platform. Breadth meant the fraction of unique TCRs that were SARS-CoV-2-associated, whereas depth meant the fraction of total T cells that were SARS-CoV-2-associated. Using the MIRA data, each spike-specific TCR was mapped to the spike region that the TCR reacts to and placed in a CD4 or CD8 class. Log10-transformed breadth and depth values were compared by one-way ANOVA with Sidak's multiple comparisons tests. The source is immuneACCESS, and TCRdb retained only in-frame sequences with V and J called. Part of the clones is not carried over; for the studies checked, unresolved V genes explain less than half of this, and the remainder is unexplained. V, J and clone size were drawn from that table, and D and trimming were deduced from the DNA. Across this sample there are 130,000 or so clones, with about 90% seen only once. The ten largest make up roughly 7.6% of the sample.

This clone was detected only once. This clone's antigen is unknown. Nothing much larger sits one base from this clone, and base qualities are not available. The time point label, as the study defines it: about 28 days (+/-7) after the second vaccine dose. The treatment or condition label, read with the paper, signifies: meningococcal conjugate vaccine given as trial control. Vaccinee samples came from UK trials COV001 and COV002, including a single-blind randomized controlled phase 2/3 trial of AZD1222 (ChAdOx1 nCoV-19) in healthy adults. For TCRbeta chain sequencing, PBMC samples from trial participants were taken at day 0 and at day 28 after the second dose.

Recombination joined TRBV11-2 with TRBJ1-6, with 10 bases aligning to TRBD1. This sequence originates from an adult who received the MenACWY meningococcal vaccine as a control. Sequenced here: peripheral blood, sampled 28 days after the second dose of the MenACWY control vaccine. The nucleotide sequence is TGTGCCAGCGGGGGACAGGGGAATTCACCCCTCCACTTT. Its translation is CASGGQGNSPLHF.